Included here is one T cell receptor (beta chain) sequence, with context. These data are taken from a study of T cell changes during pregnancy in multiple sclerosis. The table came from immunoSEQ multiplex PCR; TCRdb's copy has only in-frame clones and leaves some out. The repertoire holds some 39,000 clones, with 80% to 95% as singletons. Trimming took off 5 bases at V and 1 base at J, with 12 bases between the two ends. The germline gives CDR1 SEHNR, CDR2 FQNEAQ (reference sequence). The CDR3 covers 14 residues. Sequencing was carried out using PBMCs (not recorded whether the cells were cultured). The TCR sequence derives from a female donor with multiple sclerosis, enrolled in a pregnancy study. The chain combines TRBV7-9 with TRBJ2-7; no definite D call. The CDR3 sequence: CASSPRFLSYEQYF. In DNA, the CDR3 is TGTGCCAGCAGCCCCAGGTTCTTATCCTACGAGCAGTACTTC.